This TCR beta chain derives from a study of control samples from healthy donors and cancer patients. TCRdb's table, derived via immunoSEQ multiplex PCR, lists solely in-frame clones and lacks some. The repertoire holds more than 50,000 clones, 90% to 96% seen once, with less than 1.1% in the top ten. The V end was cut by 4 bases, the J end by 8 bases, with 11 bases between. The CDR3 totals 13 residues. The clonotype originates from a woman aged 18-29 years in good health. This rearrangement joins TRBV12-3 or TRBV12-4 to TRBJ1-4, with no clear D. The sequencing input was blood. The CDR3 is CASSYRVGEKLFF. The CDR3 DNA is TGTGCCAGCAGTTATCGGGTAGGAGAAAAACTGTTTTTT.